What follows are 16 T cell receptor beta chains derived from one specimen sequenced in a study of blood T cells in healthy people across ages. For the second PCR, which ran for roughly 6 to 12 cycles, a sample-barcoded 5' primer and a J-beta primer mix were used. TCRdb re-called the 5' RACE reads through MiXCR, storing one row per CDR3 protein. The data contain 1,800,000 or so distinct CDR3 sequences, 39% of them singletons. The sample taken for sequencing was blood. The origin of the receptors is a human donor in good health.

Comment on this clonotype: This clone may be a read error of a much larger clone one base away. V gene TRBV6-6 combines with J gene TRBJ1-1; unclear D gene. This CDR3 contains 11 residues. V was cut by 2 bases and J by 4 bases, with 2 bases left in between. Per the germline V gene, CDR1 is MNHNY and CDR2 is SVGAGI (reference sequence). CDR3 DNA sequence: TGTGCCAGCAGTTACGCCACTGAAGCTTTCTTT. Its protein product is CASSYATEAFF.

The chain uses TRBV29-1 and TRBJ1-1, with D perhaps matching TRBD1 (5 bases). The V gene's germline CDR1 is SQVTM and CDR2 ANQGSEA. This CDR3 spans 11 amino acids. V gave up 3 bases and J gave up 12 bases, with 14 bases separating them. The CDR3 reads CSVDMGVWTFF. DNA of the CDR3: TGCAGCGTTGATATGGGGGTTTGGACTTTCTTT.

This chain connects TRBV27 to TRBJ1-2; 7 bases are shared with TRBD1. Germline V gene data show CDR1 as MNHEY and CDR2 as SMNVEV (reference sequence). CDR3 length equals 17 residues. V was pared by 0 bases and J by 5 bases, with 12 bases of the junction left unmatched. The CDR3 region is CASSLSTGPGSRYGYTF. The CDR3 DNA reads TGTGCCAGCAGTTTATCGACAGGGCCGGGGTCTAGATATGGCTACACCTTC.

The V and J genes are TRBV20-1 and TRBJ2-3; 7 bases match TRBD2. CDR3 length equals 18 residues. Trimming took 5 bases from V and 2 from J; bases not matched to a gene: 19. Germline V gene sequence: CDR1 DFQATT, CDR2 SNEGSKA (reference sequence). The CDR3 DNA reads TGCAGTGCTCCCTTTCGGGCCACCGGGACTAAGCTCACAGATACGCAGTATTTT. Protein: CSAPFRATGTKLTDTQYF.

Only a few counts were recorded for this clonotype. The chain carries TRBV10-3 and TRBJ1-4, with a possible D match to TRBD1 (6 bases). The germline V gene has CDR1 ENHRY and CDR2 SYGVKD. V was trimmed by 8 bases and J by 0 bases, leaving 10 bases between them. This CDR3 spans 14 amino acids. CDR3 bases: TGTGCCATCGCGGACAGTGCAACTAATGAAAAACTGTTTTTT. This codes for CAIADSATNEKLFF.

The chain combines TRBV6-2 or TRBV6-3 with TRBJ2-7, with a possible D match to TRBD2 (5 bases). The V end lost 0 bases, the J end lost 3 bases, and 24 bases lay between the germline ends. CDR1 MNHEY and CDR2 SVGEGT come from the germline V gene. The CDR3 consists of 19 residues. The CDR3 here is CASSYSTTVGDRGRYEQYF. Written as DNA, the CDR3 is TGTGCCAGCAGTTACTCGACAACAGTGGGCGATCGGGGTCGCTACGAGCAGTACTTC.

This clonotype came up a few times. V gene TRBV6-5 combines with J gene TRBJ2-3; D may be TRBD1 (7 bases). This CDR3 contains 14 residues. With 7 bases removed from V and 4 bases from J, the gap between germline ends came to 15 bases. The germline gives CDR1 MNHEY, CDR2 SVGAGI. The CDR3 here is CASKRGTASDTQYF. The DNA of the CDR3 is TGTGCCAGCAAACGCGGGACAGCTTCAGATACGCAGTATTTT.

This rearrangement joins TRBV29-1 to TRBJ2-1, with TRBD2 matching over 13 bases. CDR3 length: 13 residues. The germline V gene has CDR1 SQVTM and CDR2 ANQGSEA. V dropped 7 bases and J dropped 4; count of bases not matched to a gene: 1. The chain's CDR3 is CSGGLAGYNEQFF. The CDR3 DNA reads TGCAGCGGGGGACTAGCGGGATACAATGAGCAGTTCTTC.

The V and J genes are TRBV10-3 and TRBJ2-3, with TRBD2 matching 15 bases. Germline assignment: CDR1 ENHRY and CDR2 SYGVKD. The CDR3 consists of 19 residues. The ends lost 4 bases at V and 4 bases at J; junction bases unmatched: 12. The CDR3 DNA is TGTGCCATCAGTGCTCTAACCCGGACTAGCGGGGGGGCACCAGATACGCAGTATTTT. Translated: CAISALTRTSGGAPDTQYF.

This clonotype showed up just a few times. The chain uses TRBV7-2 and TRBJ2-3; D gene unclear. V gave up 1 base and J gave up 2 bases, with 10 bases separating them. The CDR3 consists of 15 residues. Germline V gives CDR1 SGHTA, CDR2 FQGNSA. The CDR3 coding sequence is TGTGCCAGCAGCTTAGAGGTCAGAACCACAGATACGCAGTATTTT. Protein sequence: CASSLEVRTTDTQYF. Using reference TRBV7-2 and TRBJ2-3 for the parts outside the CDR3, the full variable domain is GAGVSQSPSNKVTEKGKDVELRCDPISGHTALYWYRQSLGQGLEFLIYFQGNSAPDKSGLPSDRFSAERTGGSVSTLTIQRTQQEDSAVYLCASSLEVRTTDTQYFGPGTRLTVL.

The chain combines TRBV12-3 or TRBV12-4 with TRBJ2-2; 7 nucleotides line up with TRBD2. The CDR3 has 15 residues. V was pared by 3 bases and J by 6 bases, with 7 bases of the junction left unmatched. Here the CDR3 reads CASSLAGERSGELFF. The CDR3 DNA follows: TGTGCCAGCAGTTTGGCGGGGGAGAGGTCCGGGGAGCTGTTTTTT.

This chain connects TRBV12-3 or TRBV12-4 to TRBJ1-1, with 10 bases identical to TRBD1. This CDR3 has 14 residues. V gave up 4 bases and J gave up 5 bases; unmatched junction bases: 4. CDR3 coding DNA: TGTGCCAGCAGTTCGACAGGGGGCGCGACTGAAGCTTTCTTT. Translated: CASSSTGGATEAFF.

V usage is TRBV4-2 and J usage is TRBJ1-4, with 7 bases that match TRBD1. V shed 3 bases, J shed 4 bases, and the junction held 5 bases outside the gene matches. The CDR3 length is 15 residues. The germline V gene has CDR1 LGHNA and CDR2 YNFKEQ. For the CDR3, the DNA is TGTGCCAGCAGCCAGCGACAGGGCAATAATGAAAAACTGTTTTTT. It encodes CASSQRQGNNEKLFF.

With regard to this clonotype: The junction departs from germline at one end; a sequencing error may be responsible. The chain combines TRBV12-3 or TRBV12-4 with TRBJ1-2; D is uncertain. This CDR3 comprises 15 residues. The CDR3 here is CASNLRDGSYYGYTF. The CDR3 coding sequence is TGTGCCAGCAATTTAAGAGACGGCTCATACTATGGCTACACCTTC.

V is TRBV5-1 and J is TRBJ2-2; D is perhaps TRBD1 or TRBD2 (5 bases each). The CDR3 length is 14 residues. Between the trimmed V and J ends, which lost 0 bases and 8 bases, there was a span of 11 bases. Germline V CDR1 and CDR2: SGHRS, YFSETQ. CDR3 region: CASSLGQSGGELFF. CDR3 nucleotides: TGCGCCAGCAGCTTGGGACAGAGCGGAGGGGAGCTGTTTTTT.

This chain joins TRBV29-1 and TRBJ2-2; D remains unclear. Per the germline V gene, CDR1 is SQVTM and CDR2 is ANQGSEA. This CDR3 has 13 amino acids. V lost 7 bases to trimming and J lost 6 bases, with 15 bases between them. The CDR3 DNA follows: TGCAGCGCCGTGGGCCAACTGGCCGGGGAGCTGTTTTTT. This sequence encodes CSAVGQLAGELFF.